These T cell receptor beta chains were read from a single sample in a study of shared clonotypes between healthy human individuals. Generated by immunoSEQ multiplex PCR, the TCRdb table keeps only in-frame clones and is missing some. Here the sample spans hundreds of thousands of clones, around two thirds being singletons. Sequencing was done on a sample of memory CD4+ T cells sorted from blood. Source of these receptors: a young woman in good health. CDR3s include the opening cysteine and the closing phenylalanine or tryptophan. A D gene is named only where the DNA matches it firmly. For some rows the clone size is stated as once, few or many, or as a class when expanded; others skip it.

>TRBV5-4|TRBD2|TRBJ2-7|NA|15
TGTGCCAGCAGCTTGGAAAGGACTAGCGGCTACGAGCAGTACTTC
CASSLERTSGYEQYF
>TRBV28|NA|TRBJ1-1|NA|14
TGTGCCAGCACCTCGGGACACCAGAACACTGAAGCTTTCTTT
CASTSGHQNTEAFF
>TRBV28|NA|TRBJ1-2|NA|17
TGTGCCAGCAGTTTAGGATTGGGGAAAAAGGGATTTAATGGCTACACCTTC
CASSLGLGKKGFNGYTF
>TRBV29-1|NA|TRBJ1-2|few|12
TGCAGCGTTGGCGAAAAGACTTGGGGCTACACCTTC
CSVGEKTWGYTF
>TRBV28|TRBD2|TRBJ2-7|NA|15
TGTGCCAGCAGTACATCCGGGACTAGTTCCCACGAGCAGTACTTC
CASSTSGTSSHEQYF
>TRBV28|NA|TRBJ2-1|NA|14
TGTGCCAGCAGCAACGCCCCCGCTATAATGCGGCAGTTCTTC
CASSNAPAIMRQFF
>TRBV28|NA|TRBJ1-4|NA|11
TGTGCCAGCAGTAGAAATGAAAAACTGTTTTTT
CASSRNEKLFF
>TRBV6-1|NA|TRBJ1-5|NA|13
TGTGCCAGCAAAAGACAGACTAATCAGCCCCAGCATTTT
CASKRQTNQPQHF
>TRBV27|TRBD1|TRBJ1-2|NA|15
TGTGCCAGCAGTTTGCAAGGGGGCGCGTCCTATGGCTACACCTTC
CASSLQGGASYGYTF
>TRBV18|TRBD2|TRBJ2-1|NA|16
TGTGCCAGCTCACCGCCGGGACTAGCGAACTACAATGAGCAGTTCTTC
CASSPPGLANYNEQFF
>TRBV6-4|TRBD1|TRBJ2-2|NA|20
TGTGCCAGCAGAGACCATTTCCGGGACAGGGGGTGGTCGGGCACCGGGGAGCTGTTTTTT
CASRDHFRDRGWSGTGELFF
>TRBV28|NA|TRBJ2-3|NA|15
TGTGCCAGCAGCTCTCGCAAGCGGAGCACAGATACGCAGTATTTT
CASSSRKRSTDTQYF
>TRBV6-6|TRBD1|TRBJ2-1|NA|15
TGTGCCAGCCGCCTCCGGGACAGGGGGCATTATGAGCAGTTCTTC
CASRLRDRGHYEQFF
>TRBV29-1|NA|TRBJ2-3|NA|14
TGCAGCGTTGAAGCGGGAGCGGGCACAGATACGCAGTATTTT
CSVEAGAGTDTQYF